At least ten counts were recorded for the clone carrying this TCR beta chain. The CDR3 length is 14 residues. In germline, CDR1 is SNHLY, CDR2 FYNNEI. The J segment lost 2 bases and the V segment lost 5 bases, leaving 2 bases of the junction unmatched. The sample's time point: newly diagnosed GD, antithyroid drugs for less than 3 months. RNA from PBMCs was the source of the TCR library. Enrollment of patients was through an endocrinology department in Xi'an, China. With EDTA tubes as the receptacles, 7 to 9 milliliters of peripheral blood were drawn. These data come from a study of regulatory T cells in long-lasting Graves disease. To make TCR beta libraries, researchers used iRepertoire HTBI primers and Arm-PCR of CDR3 regions. TCRdb used MiXCR to reprocess the multiplex PCR reads, holding one entry per CDR3 protein. Here the sample spans hundreds of thousands of distinct CDR3 sequences, more than 15% being singletons.

These data also formed part of another study, on T cells in Graves' hyperthyroidism and ophthalmopathy.

The origin of this receptor is a woman aged 35 to 59 with Graves disease. This sequence joins TRBV2 and TRBJ1-3; TRBD1 matches 8 bases. Sequenced material: peripheral blood mononuclear cells (PBMCs), taken at new diagnosis, from a patient treated with antithyroid drugs. CDR3 DNA sequence: TGTGCCAGCAGTAGGACAGGGACTGGAAACACCATATATTTT. Translated: CASSRTGTGNTIYF.